The rows below give T cell receptor beta chains drawn from one sample of a study of blood T cell repertoires in COVID-19. Measured with immunoSEQ multiplex PCR; TCRdb has only the in-frame clones, and not every one. The table includes roughly 24,000 clones, approximately 94% detected once. Sequencing was carried out using peripheral blood. These receptor sequences come from a human donor in a cohort sampled during active COVID-19. CDR3s include the opening cysteine and the closing phenylalanine or tryptophan. D genes are given only for firm matches. Clone size is not always given. Where it is, it says once, few, many or a class for expanded clones.

j_call v_call clone_size d_call cdr3_nt cdr3_aa
TRBJ2-7 TRBV6-6 once TRBD1 TGTGCCAGCAGTTACTCGACTGGGACAGGGGGCGAGCAGTACTTC CASSYSTGTGGEQYF
TRBJ2-4 TRBV30 NA NA TGTGCCTGGAGTGTATCCCCGAATGAGGCCAAAAACATTCAGTACTTC CAWSVSPNEAKNIQYF
TRBJ2-1 TRBV7-2 NA TRBD1 TGTGCCAGCAGCTTAGCTGGGACAGGGGAATATGAGCAGTTCTTC CASSLAGTGEYEQFF
TRBJ2-5 TRBV4-2 NA NA TGTGCCAGCAGCCAATCCTTCGGGGGTAAAGAAGAGACCCAGTACTTC CASSQSFGGKEETQYF
TRBJ2-3 TRBV5-1 NA TRBD2 TGCGCCAGCAGCCGGTCGGGAGGGGAACGGGCAGATACGCAGTATTTT CASSRSGGERADTQYF
TRBJ1-2 TRBV3-1/TRBV3-2 NA NA TGTGCCAGCAACCAAGGCGGGGGGAACTATGGCTACACCTTC CASNQGGGNYGYTF
TRBJ2-1 TRBV30 once TRBD2 TGTGCCTGGAGTCCATGGACTAGCGGGAGGGCCAGGTATGAGCAGTTCTTC CAWSPWTSGRARYEQFF
TRBJ1-2 TRBV24-1 NA TRBD1 TGTGCCACCAGTTCCCCGGACAGGATCTATGGCTACACCTTC CATSSPDRIYGYTF
TRBJ2-7 TRBV4-2 NA TRBD2 TGTGCCAGCAGCCAAGCTTCTAGCGGGAGATACGAGCAGTACTTC CASSQASSGRYEQYF
TRBJ2-3 TRBV6-6 NA TRBD2 TGTGCCAGCAGTTACCGATTTAGCGGGGGAGATACGCAGTATTTT CASSYRFSGGDTQYF
TRBJ2-2 TRBV5-1 NA NA TGCGCCAGCAGCTTGGCCATTCTTGGCCCCCTCACCGGGGAGCTGTTTTTT CASSLAILGPLTGELFF
TRBJ2-7 TRBV3-1/TRBV3-2 NA TRBD2 TGTGCCAGCAGCCCGACCCGATCTAGCGGGAGGGACTACGAGCAGTACTTC CASSPTRSSGRDYEQYF
TRBJ1-2 TRBV5-1 NA TRBD1 TGCGCCAGCAGCTTGGTGGACAGGAGAAATGGCTACACCTTC CASSLVDRRNGYTF
TRBJ1-2 TRBV7-2 NA NA TGTGCCAGCAGCCCTGGGGGGGCGGGCTATGGCTACACCTTC CASSPGGAGYGYTF
TRBJ2-3 TRBV4-3 once NA TGCGCCAGCAGCCAGGGGGGGGGCCGGACAGATACGCAGTATTTT CASSQGGGRTDTQYF
TRBJ1-1 TRBV14 NA TRBD1 TGTGCCAGCAGCCCTCGGACAGGGCAGACTGAAGCTTTCTTT CASSPRTGQTEAFF
TRBJ2-7 TRBV28 few NA TGTGCCAGCAGTCCTCACAGGATCTCCTACGAGCAGTACTTC CASSPHRISYEQYF
TRBJ2-2 TRBV28 NA NA TGTGCCAGCACACTTACAGGGACCGGGGAGCTGTTTTTT CASTLTGTGELFF
TRBJ2-7 TRBV7-8 NA NA TGTGCCAGCAGCCAAAGGCAGGGTTCCTACGAGCAGTACTTC CASSQRQGSYEQYF
TRBJ1-5 TRBV3-1/TRBV3-2 NA NA TGTGCCAGCAGCCAATCCCGCAACAGGGCGAGCAATCAGCCCCAGCATTTT CASSQSRNRASNQPQHF
TRBJ1-2 TRBV5-1 NA NA TGCGCCAGCAGCTTAATCGGGCCAGGGCTCGGCTACACCTTC CASSLIGPGLGYTF
TRBJ2-7 TRBV11-2 NA NA TGTGCCAGCAGCCTCAGCCTCGACAGTTGGGAGCAGTACTTC CASSLSLDSWEQYF
TRBJ2-3 TRBV5-5 NA NA TGTGCCAGCAGCTTCCTTATCACTAGCACAGATACGCAGTATTTT CASSFLITSTDTQYF
TRBJ2-6 TRBV28 NA TRBD1 TGTGCCAGCAGGACCACAGGGGACTCTGGGGCCAACGTCCTGACTTTC CASRTTGDSGANVLTF
TRBJ2-3 TRBV28 NA TRBD2 TGTGCCAGCAGGCGGAACCGACTAGCGGGGGGGCCCGCAGATACGCAGTATTTT CASRRNRLAGGPADTQYF
TRBJ1-6 TRBV7-9 NA NA TGTGCCAGCAGCTTAGCTCTTTATTCACCCCTCCACTTT CASSLALYSPLHF
TRBJ1-2 TRBV28 NA TRBD1 TGTGCCAGCAGTTTCCGGGACAGGGGAGCTGGCTACACCTTC CASSFRDRGAGYTF
TRBJ1-6 TRBV27 NA TRBD1 TGTGCCAGCAGTTGGACAGGGGGCAACTCCTATAATTCACCCCTCCACTTT CASSWTGGNSYNSPLHF
TRBJ1-2 TRBV6-5 NA NA TGTGCCAGCAGCAAGAGGGATATCGCCGGTGGCTACACCTTC CASSKRDIAGGYTF
TRBJ1-1 TRBV2 NA TRBD1 TGTGCCAGCAGCTCGACAGGGGTCACTGAAGCTTTCTTT CASSSTGVTEAFF
TRBJ2-3 TRBV7-2 NA TRBD2 TGTGCCAGCAGCTTAGGGACTAGCCGAGATACGCAGTATTTT CASSLGTSRDTQYF
TRBJ2-7 TRBV28 NA TRBD2 TGTGCCAGCAGTCTGACGGGGGGAAACTACGAGCAGTACTTC CASSLTGGNYEQYF
TRBJ1-6 TRBV6-4 NA NA TGTGCCAGCAGTGACGGGGCAGTTAATTCACCCCTCCACTTT CASSDGAVNSPLHF
TRBJ2-1 TRBV7-2 once NA TGTGCCAGCAGCTTCCAGGCGGGATCGAGGCTCAATGAGCAGTTCTTC CASSFQAGSRLNEQFF
TRBJ2-1 TRBV19 NA NA TGTGCCAGTAGTAGCGGGCGGTCTAGCTCCTACAATGAGCAGTTCTTC CASSSGRSSSYNEQFF
TRBJ1-1 TRBV28 NA NA TGTGCCAGCAGTTTAAACAAGGGGACTGAAGCTTTCTTT CASSLNKGTEAFF
TRBJ2-4 TRBV4-3 NA TRBD1 TGCGCCAGCAGCCAAGATCGGGGACAGGGAGCCAAAAACATTCAGTACTTC CASSQDRGQGAKNIQYF
TRBJ1-1 TRBV28 NA NA TGTGCCAGCAGTCCACCGGCAGGGATGGAAGCTTTCTTT CASSPPAGMEAFF
TRBJ2-7 TRBV7-6 NA TRBD1 TGTGCCAGCAGCTTAGAAACCGGGACAGGAGCCTACGAGCAGTACTTC CASSLETGTGAYEQYF
TRBJ1-2 TRBV12-3/TRBV12-4 once NA TGTGCCAGCAGTTTAGGGGGGGGTGGCTACACCTTC CASSLGGGGYTF
TRBJ2-5 TRBV15 NA TRBD2 TGTGCCACCAGCAGAGATCTTAGGGGACTAGGGGAAGAGACCCAGTACTTC CATSRDLRGLGEETQYF
TRBJ2-1 TRBV7-3 NA NA TGTGCCAGCAGCCCACAGGAGAGCTCCTACAATGAGCAGTTCTTC CASSPQESSYNEQFF
TRBJ2-1 TRBV24-1 NA NA TGTGCCACCAGTGGAAAGCCGACCTACAATGAGCAGTTCTTC CATSGKPTYNEQFF
TRBJ2-7 TRBV28 NA TRBD1 TGTGCCAGCAGTTCGTTACAGGGGGCATCCTACGAGCAGTACTTC CASSSLQGASYEQYF
TRBJ2-3 TRBV7-2 NA NA TGTGCCAGCAGTCTTCGAGGCGACACAGATACGCAGTATTTT CASSLRGDTDTQYF
TRBJ1-1 TRBV12-3/TRBV12-4 NA NA TGTGCCACCTCGTTTGTGGGCTGGACTGAAGCTTTCTTT CATSFVGWTEAFF
TRBJ2-1 TRBV9 NA TRBD2 TGTGCCAGCAGCGTAGCTTTAAGCGGGGGATCTAGCTCCTACAATGAGCAGTTCTTC CASSVALSGGSSSYNEQFF
TRBJ1-2 TRBV5-1 NA TRBD1 TGCGCCAGCAGCCTGAGGGACAGGGGGCGAAGTGGCTACACCTTC CASSLRDRGRSGYTF
TRBJ1-6 TRBV4-3 NA NA TGCGCCAGCAGCCAAGGGAGTTACTCTAGCTCCTATAATTCACCCCTCCACTTT CASSQGSYSSSYNSPLHF
TRBJ1-5 TRBV2 once TRBD1 TGTGCCAGCAGTCCCACAGGGGGACCCTATCGGGCCCAGCATTTT CASSPTGGPYRAQHF
TRBJ2-3 TRBV7-9 NA TRBD1 TGTGCCAGCAGGTTAACAGGGGGCGCGACAGATACGCAGTATTTT CASRLTGGATDTQYF
TRBJ2-2 TRBV5-1 NA NA TGCGCCAGCAGAGAGCGAATCGCGAACACCGGGGAGCTGTTTTTT CASRERIANTGELFF